This TCR beta chain was identified during a study of CD4+ T cells in melanoma (dated by TCRdb to the early 2020s). A note on the overall study: The study investigated neoantigen-specific CD4+ T cells in human melanoma.

The CDR3 covers 15 residues, taking in both the cysteine and the phenylalanine. Only CDR3 DNA remains: 45 bases, in frame from the first base. Trimming at the junction amounts to 3 bases on V and 1 base on J, and the germline ends lie 10 bases apart. From the germline V gene, CDR1 is WSHSY and CDR2 is SAAADI. The donors were melanoma patients. About this clone: The antigen it binds to is not known. The input lacks base qualities; no much larger clone sits a single base away.

What the research found in general, with its limitations: The report described a correlation between neoantigen-specific CD4+ T cells and the function of CD8+ T cells, macrophages and B cells. According to the report, neoantigen-specific CD4+ T cells in melanoma displayed diverse differentiation states.

Libraries came from the immunoSEQ multiplex PCR assay. The clones in this table, taken by TCRdb from immuneACCESS, are in-frame only. Not every clone is retained; where verified, under half of the shortfall comes from an unresolved V gene, and the cause of the rest is unknown. Recorded for this sample are more than 90,000 clones; 92% of them occurred a single time. 2.5% to 3.5% of the sample rests with the top ten. Sample: peripheral blood. The clonotype was recovered from a human donor with melanoma. This chain is built from TRBV10-2 and TRBJ1-3; confidence is insufficient to name the D gene. The nucleotide sequence reads as follows: TGCGCCAGCAGTGATGGAAGTTATTCTGGAAACACCATATATTTT. Its amino acids are CASSDGSYSGNTIYF.